The 11 T cell receptor beta chains below were found in one sample sequenced in a study of blood T cell repertoires in COVID-19. Some clones are missing from TCRdb's copy, which holds only in-frame ones; the method was immunoSEQ multiplex PCR. Of some 100,000 clones listed, 88% are singletons. Source material: peripheral blood. These receptor sequences come from a woman aged 70-85 years with acute or convalescent COVID-19.

The chain carries TRBV18 and TRBJ2-6; 7 positions match TRBD1. The CDR3 runs to 17 residues. V dropped 4 bases and J dropped 0; count of bases not matched to a gene: 6. The V gene's germline CDR1 is KGHSH and CDR2 LQKENI. The CDR3 is CASSLRDRSSGANVLTF. The CDR3 DNA sequence: TGTGCCAGCTCACTGAGGGACAGAAGCTCTGGGGCCAACGTCCTGACTTTC.

This clone showed up just a few times. The rearrangement links TRBV3-1 (or the pseudogene TRBV3-2) to TRBJ1-1; D is undetermined. Trimming pared 0 bases from V and 10 bases from J, leaving 12 bases between. Per the germline V gene, CDR1 is LGHDT and CDR2 is YNNKEL (reference sequence). The CDR3 is 13 amino acids. The CDR3 DNA sequence: TGTGCCAGCAGCCAAGATGCGGGATCGGGAGCTTTCTTT. It encodes CASSQDAGSGAFF.

The chain carries TRBV7-9 and TRBJ2-1, with 7 bases identical to TRBD2. V lost 2 bases to trimming and J lost 9 bases; unmatched junction nucleotides: 10. The CDR3 consists of 15 residues. Germline V gene data show CDR1 as SEHNR and CDR2 as FQNEAQ (reference sequence). CDR3 in amino acids: CASSLLLAGAGEQFF. The CDR3 bases are TGTGCCAGCAGCTTACTTTTAGCGGGTGCCGGTGAGCAGTTCTTC.

This clone was counted only a few times. This rearrangement joins TRBV7-2 to TRBJ1-5; 9 positions agree with TRBD1. V dropped 3 bases and J dropped 4; count of bases not matched to a gene: 1. CDR3 size: 14 residues. Germline V CDR1 and CDR2: SGHTA, FQGNSA. CDR3 in amino acids: CASSFDRGNQPQHF. CDR3 DNA: TGTGCCAGCAGCTTCGACAGGGGGAATCAGCCCCAGCATTTT.

V and J are TRBV30 and TRBJ2-4, with a weak D call TRBD2 (6 bases). There are 12 residues in the CDR3. Germline V gene sequence: CDR1 GTSNPN, CDR2 SVGIG (reference sequence). Trimming cost V 7 bases and J 6 bases, with 13 bases left between them. CDR3 residues: CASQRDLNIQYF. The CDR3 DNA reads as TGTGCCTCTCAACGGGACTTAAACATTCAGTACTTC.

J is TRBJ2-7 and V is TRBV2, with a weak D call TRBD2 (5 bases). The CDR3 is 15 amino acids. The V gene's germline CDR1 is SNHLY and CDR2 FYNNEI. Trimming took off 7 bases at V and 3 bases at J, with 19 bases between the two ends. The CDR3 nucleotides are TGTGCCAGCATCGAGAGCGACCAGAGGGACTACGAGCAGTACTTC. Its protein is CASIESDQRDYEQYF.

The chain joins TRBV9 to TRBJ2-6; 8 bases line up with TRBD1. The germline V gene has CDR1 SGDLS and CDR2 YYNGEE. This CDR3 is built from 18 residues. V gave up 2 bases and J gave up 2 bases; unmatched junction bases: 9. CDR3 nucleotides: TGTGCCAGCAGCGTTCACCTGGACAGGGAGGCTGGGGCCAACGTCCTGACTTTC. Its translation: CASSVHLDREAGANVLTF.

This clone is a singleton in its sample. V gene TRBV6-5 combines with J gene TRBJ1-1; tentative D call: TRBD1 (5 bases). The germline V and J ends were trimmed by 6 bases and 1 base, with 12 bases remaining between them. The CDR3 spans 14 residues. Germline CDR1 reads MNHEY; CDR2 reads SVGAGI. CDR3 region: CASRPTGANTEAFF. DNA for the CDR3: TGTGCCAGCAGACCCACAGGAGCGAACACTGAAGCTTTCTTT.

This clone was seen only a few times. The chain is built from TRBV27 and TRBJ1-2; perhaps TRBD1 as D (5 bases). The ends were cut back, 0 bases at V and 3 bases at J, with 11 bases in the middle. The V gene's germline CDR1 is MNHEY and CDR2 SMNVEV (reference sequence). The CDR3 is 15 amino acids. Here the CDR3 reads CASSLSGGTDYGYTF. The DNA for the CDR3 is TGTGCCAGCAGTTTATCGGGCGGGACGGACTATGGCTACACCTTC.

V and J are TRBV28 and TRBJ1-5; no definite D call. Trimming stripped 2 bases from V and 5 bases from J, with 13 bases between. This CDR3 is 15 amino acids long. Germline V gene lookup returns CDR1 MDHEN and CDR2 SYDVKM. The CDR3 region has the DNA TGTGCCAGCAGTTTAGCGGGGATGGGCTATCAGCCCCAGCATTTT. As protein: CASSLAGMGYQPQHF.

The rearrangement links TRBV27 to TRBJ2-1, with 9 bases aligning to TRBD2. The CDR3 loop spans 12 amino acids. The germline V gene has CDR1 MNHEY and CDR2 SMNVEV (reference sequence). V lost 6 bases, J lost 12 bases, and 6 bases stayed unmatched. CDR3 DNA sequence: TGTGCCAGCAGGGCTAGCGGGGCCCCGCAGTTCTTC. Translated, it gives CASRASGAPQFF.